The rows below give T cell receptor beta chains drawn from one sample of a study of blood T cell repertoires in COVID-19. Sequencing was performed with immunoSEQ multiplex PCR; in TCRdb, only in-frame clones are kept and a portion is missing. This sample yields a few hundred thousand clones, of which 86% are seen a single time; about 4% belongs to the top ten. The sequenced sample was peripheral blood. The receptors come from a man aged 18 to 30 with active or convalescent COVID-19. Both conserved end residues are part of each CDR3. A D gene is named only where the DNA matches it firmly. Rows may omit the clone size; those that give it use once, few, many or a size class.

d_call: TRBD2
j_call: TRBJ2-1
clone_size: -
v_call: TRBV11-3
cdr3_nt: TGTGCCAGCAGCTTAGCTGTTACTAGCGGTGGGTACAATGAGCAGTTCTTC
cdr3_aa: CASSLAVTSGGYNEQFF

d_call: TRBD1
j_call: TRBJ1-2
clone_size: -
v_call: TRBV28
cdr3_nt: TGTGCCAGCGGTACAGGGGCTTTGGGCTACACCTTC
cdr3_aa: CASGTGALGYTF

d_call: -
j_call: TRBJ1-1
clone_size: -
v_call: TRBV18
cdr3_nt: TGTGCCAGCTCATCCACAGAAAACACTGAAGCTTTCTTT
cdr3_aa: CASSSTENTEAFF

d_call: -
j_call: TRBJ2-7
clone_size: -
v_call: TRBV28
cdr3_nt: TGTGCCAGCAGATCCTTCGGGACACAGGGCCTCTACGAGCAGTACTTC
cdr3_aa: CASRSFGTQGLYEQYF

d_call: -
j_call: TRBJ1-5
clone_size: -
v_call: TRBV24-1
cdr3_nt: TGTGCCACTTCGTCTCCCGATCAGCCCCAGCATTTT
cdr3_aa: CATSSPDQPQHF

d_call: TRBD2
j_call: TRBJ2-5
clone_size: -
v_call: TRBV11-2
cdr3_nt: TGTGCCAGCAGCCTCCGACTAGCGGGAGCGCTGGAGACCCAGTACTTC
cdr3_aa: CASSLRLAGALETQYF

d_call: TRBD1
j_call: TRBJ1-2
clone_size: -
v_call: TRBV6-5
cdr3_nt: TGTGCCAGTGCGTCCCTTGGAGGGGGCGCCGATGGCTACACCTTC
cdr3_aa: CASASLGGGADGYTF

d_call: -
j_call: TRBJ1-1
clone_size: few
v_call: TRBV6-5
cdr3_nt: TGTGCCAGCAGTCGGACGGGGACTGAAGCTTTCTTT
cdr3_aa: CASSRTGTEAFF

d_call: TRBD2
j_call: TRBJ2-1
clone_size: -
v_call: TRBV4-1
cdr3_nt: TGCGCCAGCAGCCAAGCCGGGGGGGGCTCCTACAATGAGCAGTTCTTC
cdr3_aa: CASSQAGGGSYNEQFF

d_call: TRBD2
j_call: TRBJ2-3
clone_size: few
v_call: TRBV2
cdr3_nt: TGTGCCAACCCGGGGGGAGGAAGCACAGATACGCAGTATTTT
cdr3_aa: CANPGGGSTDTQYF

d_call: -
j_call: TRBJ2-1
clone_size: -
v_call: TRBV6-5
cdr3_nt: TGTGCCAGCAGTTCCGAGACAACGAGCTCCTACAATGAGCAGTTCTTC
cdr3_aa: CASSSETTSSYNEQFF

d_call: TRBD1
j_call: TRBJ2-3
clone_size: -
v_call: TRBV6-5
cdr3_nt: TGTGCCAGCAGGGGGGACAGGGACTTCGCAGATACGCAGTATTTT
cdr3_aa: CASRGDRDFADTQYF

d_call: -
j_call: TRBJ2-7
clone_size: -
v_call: TRBV5-1
cdr3_nt: TGCGCCAGCAGTCGTCAAGGGGACTCCTACGAGCAGTACTTC
cdr3_aa: CASSRQGDSYEQYF

d_call: TRBD1
j_call: TRBJ1-2
clone_size: -
v_call: TRBV7-2
cdr3_nt: TGTGCCAGCAGCTTAACAGGGGATGGCTACACCTTC
cdr3_aa: CASSLTGDGYTF

d_call: -
j_call: TRBJ1-6
clone_size: -
v_call: TRBV5-1
cdr3_nt: TGCGCCAGCAGCTCTCAGGTCGATTCACCCCTCCACTTT
cdr3_aa: CASSSQVDSPLHF

d_call: TRBD1
j_call: TRBJ2-7
clone_size: -
v_call: TRBV7-9
cdr3_nt: TGTGCCAGCAGCCCAAGACAGGGGAACGAGCAGTACTTC
cdr3_aa: CASSPRQGNEQYF

d_call: TRBD1
j_call: TRBJ1-2
clone_size: -
v_call: TRBV2
cdr3_nt: TGTGCCAGCAGTGAAGCCTGGACAGGGGAGTATGGCTACACCTTC
cdr3_aa: CASSEAWTGEYGYTF